This section outlines one T cell receptor beta chain sequence together with its context. The CDR3 end is not reached by the read, which stops 3 residues before it; the germline J gene fills it in. This specimen belongs to a study of T cells in women clearing cervical HPV infection. Germline values: CDR1 DFQATT, CDR2 SNEGSKA (reference sequence). The CDR3 extends over 13 amino acids. Trimming shortened V by 0 bases and J by 8 bases, and 11 bases separated the two germline ends. The method was immunoSEQ multiplex PCR; TCRdb's version includes in-frame clones alone and lacks a portion of them. The listing contains about 48,000 clones.

The rearrangement uses TRBV20-1 and TRBJ2-1, with D maybe TRBD2 (5 bases). Sequenced sample: blood buffy coat. This receptor was obtained from a woman between 18 and 70 years old with a cervical HPV16 infection that either progressed to CIN3+ or cleared (not recorded which). Partial CDR3 DNA: TGCAGTGCTAGAGATCGAGGGTCGGATGAG. Protein sequence: CSARDRGSDE. The whole CDR3 protein is CSARDRGSDEQFF.